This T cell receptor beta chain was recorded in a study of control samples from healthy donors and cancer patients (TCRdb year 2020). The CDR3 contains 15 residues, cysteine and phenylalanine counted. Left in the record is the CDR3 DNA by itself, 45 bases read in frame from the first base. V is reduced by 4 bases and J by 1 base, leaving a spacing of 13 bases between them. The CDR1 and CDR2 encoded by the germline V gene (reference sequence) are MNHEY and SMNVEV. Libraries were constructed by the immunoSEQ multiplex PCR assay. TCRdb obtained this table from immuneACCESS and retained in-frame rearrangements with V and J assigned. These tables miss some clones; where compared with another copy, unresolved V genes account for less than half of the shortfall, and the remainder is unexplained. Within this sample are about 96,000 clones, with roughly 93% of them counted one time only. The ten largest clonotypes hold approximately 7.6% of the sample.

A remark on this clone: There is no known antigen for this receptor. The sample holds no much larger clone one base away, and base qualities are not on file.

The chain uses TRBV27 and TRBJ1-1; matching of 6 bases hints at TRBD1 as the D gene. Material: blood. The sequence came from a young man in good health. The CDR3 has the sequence CASSSLVGANTEAFF. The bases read TGTGCCAGCAGTTCCTTAGTGGGGGCGAACACTGAAGCTTTCTTT.